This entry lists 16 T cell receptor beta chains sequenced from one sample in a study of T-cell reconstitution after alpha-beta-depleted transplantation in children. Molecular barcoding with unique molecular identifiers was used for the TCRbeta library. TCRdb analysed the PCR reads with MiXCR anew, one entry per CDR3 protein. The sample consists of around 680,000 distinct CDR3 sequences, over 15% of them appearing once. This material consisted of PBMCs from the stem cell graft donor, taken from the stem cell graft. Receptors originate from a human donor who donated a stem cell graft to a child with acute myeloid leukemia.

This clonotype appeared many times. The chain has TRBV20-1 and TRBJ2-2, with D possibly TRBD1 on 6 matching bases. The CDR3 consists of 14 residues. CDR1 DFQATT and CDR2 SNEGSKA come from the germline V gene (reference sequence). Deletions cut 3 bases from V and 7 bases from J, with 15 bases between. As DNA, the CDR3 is TGCAGTGCTAGCGCTGGGGGCTGGGGCGGGGAGCTGTTTTTT. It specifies CSASAGGWGGELFF.

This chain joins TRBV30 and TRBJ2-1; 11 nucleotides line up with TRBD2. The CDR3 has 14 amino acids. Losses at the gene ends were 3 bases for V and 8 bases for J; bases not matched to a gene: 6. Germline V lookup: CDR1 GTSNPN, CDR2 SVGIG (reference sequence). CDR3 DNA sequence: TGTGCCTGGAGCCCCGGGACTAGCGGCCATGAGCAGTTCTTC. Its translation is CAWSPGTSGHEQFF.

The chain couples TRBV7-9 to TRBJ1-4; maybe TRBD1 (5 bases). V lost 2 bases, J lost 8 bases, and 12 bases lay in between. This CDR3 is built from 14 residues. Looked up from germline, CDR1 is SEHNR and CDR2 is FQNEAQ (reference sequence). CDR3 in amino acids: CASSLIPQEEKLFF. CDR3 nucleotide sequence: TGTGCCAGCAGCTTAATCCCACAGGAAGAAAAACTGTTTTTT.

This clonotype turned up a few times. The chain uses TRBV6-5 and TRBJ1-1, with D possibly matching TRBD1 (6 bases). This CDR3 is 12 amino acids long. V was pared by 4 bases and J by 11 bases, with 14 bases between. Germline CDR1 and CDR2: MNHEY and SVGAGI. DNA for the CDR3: TGTGCCAGCAGTTCGACAGGCGGGTTGGCTTTCTTT. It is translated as CASSSTGGLAFF.

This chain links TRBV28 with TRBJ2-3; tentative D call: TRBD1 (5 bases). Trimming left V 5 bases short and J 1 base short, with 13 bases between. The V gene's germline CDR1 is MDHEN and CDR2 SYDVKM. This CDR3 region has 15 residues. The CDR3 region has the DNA TGTGCCAGCAGTCCAAATCGACAGCGCACAGATACGCAGTATTTT. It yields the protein CASSPNRQRTDTQYF.

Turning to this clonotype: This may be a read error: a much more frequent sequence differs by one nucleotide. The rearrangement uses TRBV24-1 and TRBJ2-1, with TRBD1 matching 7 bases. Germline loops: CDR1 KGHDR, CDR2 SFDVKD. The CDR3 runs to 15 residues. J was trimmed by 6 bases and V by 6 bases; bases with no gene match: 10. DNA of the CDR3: TGTGCCACCAGTAACTCACAGGGGCTGGGCAATGAGCAGTTCTTC. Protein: CATSNSQGLGNEQFF.

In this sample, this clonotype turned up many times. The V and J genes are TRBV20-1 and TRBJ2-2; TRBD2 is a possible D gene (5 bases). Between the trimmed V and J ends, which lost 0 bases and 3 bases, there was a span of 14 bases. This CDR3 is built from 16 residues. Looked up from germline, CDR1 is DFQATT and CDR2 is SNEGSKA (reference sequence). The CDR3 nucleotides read TGCAGTGCTAGAGATAAGCGGTTGTCGGACACCGGGGAGCTGTTTTTT. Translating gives CSARDKRLSDTGELFF.

CDR3 protein: CASSEGVKNNEQFF. The CDR3 bases are TGTGCCAGCAGTGAAGGGGTAAAAAACAATGAGCAGTTCTTC. This chain joins TRBV6-1 and TRBJ2-1; D is ambiguous. The germline V gene encodes CDR1 MNHNS and CDR2 SASEGT. V was shortened by 1 base and J by 5 bases, with 9 bases between the two germline ends. The CDR3 is 14 residues long.

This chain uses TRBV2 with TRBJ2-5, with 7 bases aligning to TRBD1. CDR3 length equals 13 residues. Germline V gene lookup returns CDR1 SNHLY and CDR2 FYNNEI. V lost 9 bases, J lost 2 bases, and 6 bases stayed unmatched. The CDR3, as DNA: TGTGCCAGTGGCCGGGACAGACAAGAGACCCAGTACTTC. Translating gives CASGRDRQETQYF. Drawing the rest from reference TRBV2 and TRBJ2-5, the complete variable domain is EPEVTQTPSHQVTQMGQEVILRCVPISNHLYFYWYRQILGQKVEFLVSFYNNEISEKSEIFDDQFSVERPDGSNFTLKIRSTKLEDSAMYFCASGRDRQETQYFGPGTRLLVL.

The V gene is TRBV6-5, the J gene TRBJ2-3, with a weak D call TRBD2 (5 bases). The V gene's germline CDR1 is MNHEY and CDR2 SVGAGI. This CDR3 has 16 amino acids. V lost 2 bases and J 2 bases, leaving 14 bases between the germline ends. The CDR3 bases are TGTGCCAGCAGTTACGTCCGGGGTAGAACCACAGATACGCAGTATTTT. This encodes CASSYVRGRTTDTQYF.

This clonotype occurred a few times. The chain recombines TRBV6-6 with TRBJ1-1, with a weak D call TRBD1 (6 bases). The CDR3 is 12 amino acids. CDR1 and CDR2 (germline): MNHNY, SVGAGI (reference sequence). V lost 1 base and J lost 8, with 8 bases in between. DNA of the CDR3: TGTGCCAGCAGTTACTGGGGGGCCGAAGCTTTCTTT. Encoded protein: CASSYWGAEAFF.

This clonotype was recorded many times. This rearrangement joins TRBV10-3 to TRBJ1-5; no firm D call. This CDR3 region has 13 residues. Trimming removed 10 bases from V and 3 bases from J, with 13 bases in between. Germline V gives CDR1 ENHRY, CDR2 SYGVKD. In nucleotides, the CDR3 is TGTGCCACCAGGTACAGCGACAATCAGCCCCAGCATTTT. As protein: CATRYSDNQPQHF.

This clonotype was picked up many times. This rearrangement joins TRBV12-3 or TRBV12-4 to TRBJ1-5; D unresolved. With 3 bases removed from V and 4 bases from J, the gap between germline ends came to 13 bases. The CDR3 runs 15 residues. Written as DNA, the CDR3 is TGTGCCAGCAGTTTCCAGGTGGGGTCAAATCAGCCCCAGCATTTT. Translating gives CASSFQVGSNQPQHF.

DNA for the CDR3: TGTGCCAGCAGTTCTTTGGACAGGGCATACACTGAAGCTTTCTTT. Protein sequence: CASSSLDRAYTEAFF. The J gene is TRBJ1-1, the V gene TRBV28, with 8 bases matching TRBD1. Germline trimming cut 4 bases from V and 3 bases from J; bases unmatched to any gene: 7. The CDR3 is 15 amino acids. Germline loops: CDR1 MDHEN, CDR2 SYDVKM.

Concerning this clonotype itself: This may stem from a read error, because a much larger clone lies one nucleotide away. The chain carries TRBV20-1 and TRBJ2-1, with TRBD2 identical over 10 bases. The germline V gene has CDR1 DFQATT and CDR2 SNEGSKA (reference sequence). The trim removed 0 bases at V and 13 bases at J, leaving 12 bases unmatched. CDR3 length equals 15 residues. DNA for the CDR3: TGCAGTGCTAGAGATAGAGCGGGGGGGCCTACGAAACAGTTCTTC. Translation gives CSARDRAGGPTKQFF.

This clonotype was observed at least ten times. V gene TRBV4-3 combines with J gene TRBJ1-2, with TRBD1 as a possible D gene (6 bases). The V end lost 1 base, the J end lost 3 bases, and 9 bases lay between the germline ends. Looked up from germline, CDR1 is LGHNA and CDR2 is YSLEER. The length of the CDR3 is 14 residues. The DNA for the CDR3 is TGCGCCAGCAGCCAAGCGCCAGGGGACTATGGCTACACCTTC. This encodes CASSQAPGDYGYTF.